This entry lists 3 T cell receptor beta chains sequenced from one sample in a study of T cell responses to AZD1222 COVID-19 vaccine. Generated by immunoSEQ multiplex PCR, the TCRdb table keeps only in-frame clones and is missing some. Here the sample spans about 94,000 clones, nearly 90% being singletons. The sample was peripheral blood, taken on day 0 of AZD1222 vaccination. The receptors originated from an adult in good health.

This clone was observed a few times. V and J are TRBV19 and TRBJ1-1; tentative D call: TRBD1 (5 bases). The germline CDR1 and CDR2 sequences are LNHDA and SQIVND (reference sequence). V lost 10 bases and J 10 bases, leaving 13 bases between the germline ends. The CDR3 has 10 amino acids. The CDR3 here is CATEAGTAFF. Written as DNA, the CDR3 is TGTGCCACCGAAGCAGGGACAGCTTTCTTT.

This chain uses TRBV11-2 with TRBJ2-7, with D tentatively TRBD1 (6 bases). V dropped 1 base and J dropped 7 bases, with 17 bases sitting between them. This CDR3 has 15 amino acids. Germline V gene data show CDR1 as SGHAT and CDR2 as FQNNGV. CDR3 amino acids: CASSLASGRGREQYF. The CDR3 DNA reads TGTGCCAGCAGCTTAGCATCAGGCAGGGGTCGGGAGCAGTACTTC.

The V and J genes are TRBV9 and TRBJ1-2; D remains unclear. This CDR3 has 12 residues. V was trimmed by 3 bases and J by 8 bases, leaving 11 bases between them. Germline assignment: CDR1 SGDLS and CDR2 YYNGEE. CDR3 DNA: TGTGCCAGCAGCGCTTCGGACGCGGGCTACACCTTC. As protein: CASSASDAGYTF. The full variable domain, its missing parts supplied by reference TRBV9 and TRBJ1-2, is DSGVTQTPKHLITATGQRVTLRCSPRSGDLSVYWYQQSLDQGLQFLIQYYNGEERAKGNILERFSAQQFPDLHSELNLSSLELGDSALYFCASSASDAGYTFGSGTRLTVV.